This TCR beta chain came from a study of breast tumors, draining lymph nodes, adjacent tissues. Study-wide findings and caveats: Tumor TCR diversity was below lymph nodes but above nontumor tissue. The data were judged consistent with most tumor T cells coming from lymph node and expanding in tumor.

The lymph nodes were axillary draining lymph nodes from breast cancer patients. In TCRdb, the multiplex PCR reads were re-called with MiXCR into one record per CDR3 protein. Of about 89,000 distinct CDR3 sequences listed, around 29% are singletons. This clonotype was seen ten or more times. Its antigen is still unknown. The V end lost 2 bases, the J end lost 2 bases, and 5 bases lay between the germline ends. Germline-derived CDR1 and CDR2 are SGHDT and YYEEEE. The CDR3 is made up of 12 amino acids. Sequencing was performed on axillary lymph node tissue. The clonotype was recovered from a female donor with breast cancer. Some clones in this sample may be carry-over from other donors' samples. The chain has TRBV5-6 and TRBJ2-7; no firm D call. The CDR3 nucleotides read TGTGCCAGCAGCTTCGTCCCCTACGAGCAGTACTTC. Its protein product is CASSFVPYEQYF.